The 20 T cell receptor beta chains below come from one sample, sequenced in a study of T cell repertoires in cytomegalovirus infection. Their cognate antigens are unknown. TCRdb reprocessed the reads via MiXCR and lists one record per CDR3 protein. The repertoire has under 10,000 distinct CDR3 sequences, approximately 49% of them found once; the top ten carry about four fifths. The specimen sequenced was PBMCs, sequenced either directly or after in vitro stimulation (not recorded which). The receptors originated from a human donor in good health (CMV status not recorded). Some clones in this sample may be carry-over from other donors' samples.

CDR3 protein: CASSQVGGAEAFF. CDR3 in DNA: TGTGCCAGCAGCCAAGTGGGAGGAGCTGAAGCTTTCTTT. The chain is built from TRBV3-1 and TRBJ1-1; D is ambiguous. CDR1 is LGHDT and CDR2 is YNNKEL in the germline V gene (reference sequence). This CDR3 is built from 13 residues. V lost 1 base and J lost 6, with 9 bases in between.

This clonotype was seen ten or more times. The chain uses TRBV7-9 and TRBJ2-1, with 7 positions matching TRBD2. The trim removed 1 base at V and 5 bases at J, leaving 5 bases unmatched. CDR1 and CDR2 from the germline V gene are SEHNR and FQNEAQ (reference sequence). The CDR3 runs 15 residues. The CDR3 coding sequence is TGTGCCAGCAGCTTAGAAGCGGGGCGCCACAATGAGCAGTTCTTC. Translated: CASSLEAGRHNEQFF. The whole variable domain, remainder taken from reference TRBV7-9 and TRBJ2-1, is DTGVSQNPRHKITKRGQNVTFRCDPISEHNRLYWYRQTLGQGPEFLTYFQNEAQLEKSRLLSDRFSAERPKGSFSTLEIQRTEQGDSAMYLCASSLEAGRHNEQFFGPGTRLTVL.

This clonotype appeared a single time. Since the CDR3 does not end with the conserved phenylalanine or tryptophan, this likely comes from a read error. This sequence joins TRBV12-3 or TRBV12-4 and TRBJ1-1; TRBD1 is a possible D gene (5 bases). V was pared by 11 bases and J by 4 bases, with 26 bases between. This CDR3 contains 16 residues. The CDR3 here is CACCLRVSKQCTEAFV. DNA for the CDR3: TGTGCCTGCTGCCTCAGGGTTTCCAAACAGTGCACTGAAGCTTTCGTT.

This clonotype was observed a few times. The chain recombines TRBV7-2 with TRBJ1-2; TRBD1 matches at 7 bases. The CDR3 has 19 residues. Trimming at V came to 1 base and at J to 7 bases, leaving 21 bases not matched to a gene. The germline V gene has CDR1 SGHTA and CDR2 FQGNSA. The CDR3 loop reads CASSLGDVNQTGLCSGYTF. CDR3 coding DNA: TGTGCCAGCAGCTTAGGGGACGTCAATCAGACAGGGTTGTGTAGTGGCTACACCTTC.

This clonotype has just a few counts. The chain recombines TRBV12-5 with TRBJ2-1; the D is unclear. Trimming removed 11 bases at V and 2 bases at J, with 31 bases between. Germline CDR1 and CDR2: LGHNT and FRNRAP. CDR3 length: 19 amino acids. CDR3 DNA sequence: TGTGCTTGGGGTTTGGTATCGGTAATATGGGCCGTCCCCTACAATGAGCAGTTCTTC. It translates to CAWGLVSVIWAVPYNEQFF.

The chain carries TRBV5-1 and TRBJ1-2; D possibly corresponds to TRBD1 (5 bases). Germline CDR1 is SGHRS and CDR2 is YFSETQ. CDR3 size: 13 residues. Trimming shortened V by 4 bases and J by 5 bases, and 12 bases separated the two germline ends. CDR3 sequence reads: CASSPTPGYGYTF. CDR3 nucleotides: TGCGCCAGCAGCCCTACTCCAGGGTATGGCTACACCTTC.

Regarding this clonotype: Since no conserved phenylalanine or tryptophan closes the CDR3, a read error is the likely cause. The chain couples TRBV12-3 or TRBV12-4 to TRBJ2-1, with D perhaps TRBD2 (6 bases). The CDR3 spans 20 residues. Trimming stripped 6 bases from V and 9 bases from J, with 36 bases between. CDR3 residues: CASSSLSLLGGERSSPEQFC. For the CDR3, the DNA is TGTGCCAGCAGCTCCCTAAGCCTCCTGGGGGGAGAAAGGTCCTCCCCTGAGCAGTTCTGC.

The rearrangement joins TRBV20-1 to TRBJ2-5, with a possible D match to TRBD1 (6 bases). The V gene lost 1 base and the J gene lost 5 bases, with 20 bases spanning the gap. Per germline, CDR1 DFQATT and CDR2 SNEGSKA (reference sequence). The length of the CDR3 is 16 residues. The CDR3 region is CSARGDGQPVRETQYF. The CDR3 DNA follows: TGCAGTGCTAGAGGCGATGGACAGCCGGTTCGGGAGACCCAGTACTTC.

This clonotype was detected a few times. This rearrangement joins TRBV15 to TRBJ2-5, with a weak D call TRBD1 (5 bases). The CDR3 is 15 residues long. CDR1 and CDR2 from the germline V gene are LNHNV and YYDKDF (reference sequence). V lost 0 bases and J lost 7, with 15 bases in between. CDR3 sequence (DNA): TGTGCCACCAGCAGAGATAGGGGCCTCCTAGGGACCCAGTACTTC. Protein sequence: CATSRDRGLLGTQYF.

In nucleotides, the CDR3 is TGCAGTGACGCTATTCCGGTACAAGCAAGCCATCAGCCCCAGCATTTT. Amino acid sequence: CSDAIPVQASHQPQHF. J is TRBJ1-5 and V is TRBV20-1; D not resolved. CDR1 is DFQATT, CDR2 SNEGSKA, per germline (reference sequence). Between the trimmed V and J ends, which lost 7 bases and 5 bases, there was a span of 24 bases. CDR3 size: 16 residues.

In the case of this clonotype: A read error may account for a junction end that differs from germline. The chain uses TRBV4-1 and TRBJ1-2, with 7 positions matching TRBD1. The germline gives CDR1 MGHRA, CDR2 YSYEKL. This CDR3 has 23 amino acids. CDR3 residues: CAIIQAGVDRVELILKLNYGYTF. The CDR3 region has the DNA TGTGCCATCATCCAAGCAGGGGTTGACAGGGTCGAACTAATCCTAAAGCTAAACTATGGCTACACCTTC.

The chain uses TRBV7-2 and TRBJ1-2; 7 nucleotides line up with TRBD1. Germline lookup yields CDR1 SGHTA and CDR2 FQGNSA. After removal of 1 base from V and 13 bases from J, the junction contained 27 bases not matched to a gene. CDR3 length equals 19 residues. CDR3 region: CASSLGDVTPTGLGSCSTF. CDR3 sequence (DNA): TGTGCCAGCAGCTTAGGTGACGTCACTCCGACAGGGTTGGGTAGTTGCTCCACCTTC. The variable domain in full, with the rest retrieved from reference TRBV7-2 and TRBJ1-2, is GAGVSQSPSNKVTEKGKDVELRCDPISGHTALYWYRQSLGQGLEFLIYFQGNSAPDKSGLPSDRFSAERTGGSVSTLTIQRTQQEDSAVYLCASSLGDVTPTGLGSCSTFGSGTRLTVV.

This clonotype appeared once. An end of the junction differs from the germline gene, which may be a read error. The CDR3 DNA sequence: TGCGCCCGCAGCTTGTACACGACAGCGGGCAATGAGCAGTTCTTC. Residues: CARSLYTTAGNEQFF. This rearrangement joins TRBV5-1 to TRBJ2-1; D possibly corresponds to TRBD2 (6 bases). Germline loops: CDR1 SGHRS, CDR2 YFSETQ. This CDR3 spans 15 amino acids.

This chain uses TRBV5-1 with TRBJ2-2; maybe TRBD1 (5 bases). Trimming took off 6 bases at V and 1 base at J, with 13 bases between the two ends. Germline V gene lookup returns CDR1 SGHRS and CDR2 YFSETQ. This CDR3 is built from 15 residues. The CDR3 here is CASTPETENTGELFF. Here the CDR3 DNA reads TGCGCCAGCACCCCCGAGACAGAGAACACCGGGGAGCTGTTTTTT.

The sample holds many counts of this clonotype. V and J are TRBV12-5 and TRBJ2-1; D unclear. The CDR3 loop spans 19 amino acids. V dropped 0 bases and J dropped 2 bases, with 20 bases sitting between them. Germline-derived CDR1 and CDR2 are LGHNT and FRNRAP. The CDR3 sequence is CASGLVSVIFAVPYNEQFF. In nucleotides, the CDR3 is TGTGCTAGTGGTTTGGTATCGGTAATATTTGCCGTCCCCTACAATGAGCAGTTCTTC.

As for this clonotype: The CDR3 end shows no conserved phenylalanine or tryptophan, and so a read error is likely. The DNA is omitted, as the CDR3 cannot be located on it reliably, and the CDR3 follows TCRdb's listing. This chain links TRBV5-5 with TRBJ1-2; the table's D call of TRBD1 was not tested on the DNA. Per germline, CDR1 SGHKS and CDR2 YYEKEE (reference sequence). The length of the CDR3 is 12 amino acids, counting both ends. CDR3 loop: CDSTWTGVGYTV.

A few counts support this clonotype. An end of the junction differs from the germline gene, which may be a read error. V is TRBV6-5 and J is TRBJ1-5, with 8 bases identical to TRBD1. Per germline, CDR1 MNHEY and CDR2 SVGAGI. This CDR3 contains 15 residues. The CDR3 reads CSPGLRQGTNQPKHF. Written as DNA, the CDR3 is TGTTCCCCAGGCCTCCGACAGGGGACCAATCAGCCCAAGCATTTT.

V usage is TRBV7-2 and J usage is TRBJ1-2, with 8 bases matching TRBD1. CDR3 length: 13 residues. Germline V gene sequence: CDR1 SGHTA, CDR2 FQGNSA. V was clipped by 0 bases and J by 13 bases; unmatched bases: 7. CDR3 nucleotides: TGTGCCAGCAGCTTAGCTCTGGACAGGGCAGTCACCTTC. Translated, it gives CASSLALDRAVTF.

The rearrangement uses TRBV4-1 and TRBJ2-4; 8 bases line up with TRBD1. The CDR3 loop spans 19 amino acids. Trimming removed 1 base from V and 0 bases from J; junction bases left unmatched: 11. The germline V gene has CDR1 MGHRA and CDR2 YSYEKL. CDR3 sequence: CASSQGTGNTLLAKNIQYF. The DNA of the CDR3 is TGCGCCAGCAGCCAAGGGACAGGGAACACCCTCTTAGCCAAAAACATTCAGTACTTC.

The chain recombines TRBV19 with TRBJ1-1, with D uncertain. Germline loops: CDR1 LNHDA, CDR2 SQIVND (reference sequence). This CDR3 has 13 amino acids. V gave up 1 base and J gave up 4 bases, with 7 bases separating them. CDR3: CASSIVRATEAFF. DNA of the CDR3: TGTGCCAGTAGTATAGTAAGGGCCACTGAAGCTTTCTTT.